This T cell receptor (beta chain) was found in a study of blood T cell repertoires in COVID-19. Germline assignment: CDR1 MNHEY and CDR2 SVGAGI. J lost 11 bases, V lost 5 bases, and 5 bases had no gene match. This CDR3 has 12 residues. Sequenced by immunoSEQ multiplex PCR; TCRdb stores in-frame clones only, minus some. The table lists around 27,000 clones, about 94% of them singletons. The V call is TRBV6-5, the J call TRBJ1-1, with 10 bases lining up with TRBD1. The sequenced sample was peripheral blood. The receptor comes from a human donor with active COVID-19. The donor label of this sample is uncertain. The CDR3 coding sequence is TGTGCCAGCAGTCCGACGGGACAGGGGGCTTTCTTT. It is translated as CASSPTGQGAFF.